This T cell receptor beta chain was sequenced in a study of blood T cell repertoires in COVID-19. On the study more broadly: Donors in the United States, Italy and Spain gave samples during acute or convalescent COVID-19. PBMCs, B-cell-depleted T cells, or T cells were the source of the cDNA or gDNA that made up the material.

The length of the CDR3 is 15 residues. V lost 7 bases, J lost 9 bases, and 15 bases stayed unmatched. CDR1 is SGHRS and CDR2 is YFSETQ in the germline V gene. Methods used by the authors: Cell counts per sample came from amplifying reference gene primers. Clones were sequenced by immunoSEQ multiplex PCR, and TCRdb holds only the in-frame ones, with some missing. V and J calls plus clone size are reproduced from that table; the DNA served to infer D and trimming. The top ten hold roughly 6.9% of the sample, which has 280,000 or so clones, about nine tenths seen once. This TCR was recovered from a woman aged 30 to 39 who had recovered from COVID-19. Specimen: peripheral blood. This rearrangement joins TRBV5-1 to TRBJ2-1; 8 bases are shared with TRBD1. As DNA, the CDR3 is TGCGCCAGCTACTTGACAGGGGCTTTTGACGGTGAGCAGTTCTTC. Translated, it gives CASYLTGAFDGEQFF.